This TCR beta chain was captured in a study of cytomegalovirus exposure and HLA in healthy donors. Study summary: As an earlier analysis found, around 170 million T cells yielded about 120 million unique TCR beta sequences. Study-wide results and caveats: Later analysis placed DRB1 highest and HLA-C lowest in TCR association rates, which differed by HLA locus. TCR beta sequences reportedly predicted most subjects' HLA-A and HLA-B alleles accurately. In vitro assays verified that three CMV-associated chains recognized CMV antigens specifically.

Primers included in the PCR were 60 Vbeta and 13 Jbeta primers. TCRdb's table, derived via immunoSEQ multiplex PCR, lists solely in-frame clones and lacks some. The table records under 150,000 clones, around 10% of them present only once. Germline V gene data show CDR1 as SGHAT and CDR2 as FQNNGV. The J segment lost 9 bases and the V segment lost 5 bases, leaving 13 bases of the junction unmatched. The CDR3 is made up of 16 amino acids. This clone has just a few counts. Its antigen is unidentified. J is TRBJ2-1 and V is TRBV11-2; 10 nucleotides align to TRBD2. The receptor was isolated from a woman between 40 and 50 years old in good health and CMV-seropositive. Sample: PBMCs. The CDR3 loop is CASSLMRAGGRAEQFF. Written as DNA, the CDR3 is TGTGCCAGCAGCCTCATGAGAGCGGGGGGGCGGGCTGAGCAGTTCTTC.